The 12 T cell receptor gamma chains reported below all come from one sample, sequenced in a study of gammadelta T cells in human blood (dated by TCRdb to about 2020). Receptor amplification or capture employed RT-PCR. Instrument on record: Illumina MiSeq. TCRdb processed the public reads again with the CATT caller, after which rows with matching DNA were combined. This sample holds several hundred gamma-chain clones; approximately 7.8% were observed only once. In total, the top ten clones hold approximately 15% of the sample. The sequenced sample was non-Vgamma9Vdelta2 gamma-delta T cells from fetal blood. These receptors were taken from a human fetus.

The V and J genes are TRGV10 and TRGJP2. TCRdb offers no J gene call, so here the DNA was matched to germline to obtain one. TRGV10 is recorded as an ORF, its role being uncertain. J was trimmed by 6 bases and V by 8 bases; bases with no gene match: 7. CDR3 length equals 13 residues. CDR3 loop: CAAWGERDWIKTF. The CDR3 DNA sequence: TGTGCTGCGTGGGGTGAGCGTGATTGGATCAAGACGTTT.

This clone is large. This chain connects TRGV8 to TRGJ1 or TRGJ2. V was pared by 4 bases and J by 3 bases, with 12 bases of the junction left unmatched. Germline V gives CDR1 VENAVY, CDR2 YDSYNSRV. The CDR3 covers 15 residues. The CDR3 coding sequence is TGTGCCACCTGGGAAATAGTTGGCTCTTATTATAAGAAACTCTTT. Its protein product is CATWEIVGSYYKKLF.

On this clone itself: This may be a read error: a much more frequent sequence differs by one nucleotide. The chain links TRGV2 to TRGJ1 or TRGJ2. The V segment lost 1 base and the J segment 6 bases; nucleotides outside the gene matches: 3. This CDR3 has 12 amino acids. Germline assignment: CDR1 EGSNGY and CDR2 YDSYNSKV. The CDR3 nucleotides read TGTGCCACCTGGGACGGAGCTTATAAGAAACTCTTT. Translated, it gives CATWDGAYKKLF.

This clone is labeled as large (0.1 to 1%). The V and J genes are TRGV5 and TRGJ1 or TRGJ2. V shed 2 bases, J shed 0 bases, and the junction held 10 bases outside the gene matches. This CDR3 is 16 amino acids long. In germline, CDR1 is VINAFY, CDR2 YDVSNSKD. CDR3 nucleotide sequence: TGTGCCACCTGGGACATCACTCCCCGGAATTATTATAAGAAACTCTTT. The encoded protein is CATWDITPRNYYKKLF.

By proportion, this clone is large. The gene calls are TRGV3 and TRGJ1 or TRGJ2. The germline V gene encodes CDR1 VTNTFY and CDR2 YDVSTARD (reference sequence). The CDR3 has 14 residues. V shed 1 base and J 2 bases; nucleotides not matched to a gene: 5. CDR3 sequence: CATWDSAYYYKKLF. DNA for the CDR3: TGTGCCACCTGGGACAGCGCCTATTATTATAAGAAACTCTTT.

Notes on this clone: A much larger clone differs from this one at a single base, so this may be a read error. The chain recombines TRGV10 with TRGJ1 or TRGJ2. TRGV10 is recorded as an ORF, its role being uncertain. The J segment lost 11 bases and the V segment lost 8 bases, leaving 4 bases of the junction unmatched. This CDR3 region has 9 residues. CDR3 sequence reads: CAAWVEKLF. The CDR3 DNA sequence: TGTGCTGCGTGGGTGGAGAAACTCTTT.

This clone is large by share. The chain joins TRGV4 to TRGJ1 or TRGJ2. The CDR3 totals 12 residues. The V segment lost 2 bases and the J segment 10 bases; nucleotides outside the gene matches: 8. Germline V gives CDR1 EGSTGY, CDR2 YDSYTSSV. The DNA of the CDR3 is TGTGCCACCTGGGATGAAAGAGACAAGAAACTCTTT. Encoded protein: CATWDERDKKLF.

This clone was seen a handful of times. The chain has TRGV8 and TRGJ1 or TRGJ2. Unmatched junction bases numbered 4, after V lost 2 bases and J lost 3 bases. The germline gives CDR1 VENAVY, CDR2 YDSYNSRV. There are 13 residues in the CDR3. DNA of the CDR3: TGTGCCACCTGGGATATCCGTTATTATAAGAAACTCTTT. Protein: CATWDIRYYKKLF.

This clone ranks as hyperexpanded (1% or more). The rearrangement joins TRGV2 to TRGJ1 or TRGJ2. Per germline, CDR1 EGSNGY and CDR2 YDSYNSKV. After removal of 1 base from V and 6 bases from J, the junction contained 0 bases not matched to a gene. CDR3 length equals 11 residues. The chain's CDR3 is CATWDGYKKLF. In DNA, the CDR3 is TGTGCCACCTGGGACGGTTATAAGAAACTCTTT.

This clone has more than one count but fewer than ten. Since a much larger clone is just one base distant, this may be a read error. The V and J genes are TRGV10 and TRGJ1 or TRGJ2. TRGV10 is assigned to the ORF class and has an uncertain function. There are 9 residues in the CDR3. The CDR3 protein is CAEWVKKLF. The CDR3 nucleotides are TGTGCTGAGTGGGTGAAGAAACTCTTT.

This clone counts as large. The rearrangement links TRGV3 to TRGJ1 or TRGJ2. This CDR3 has 14 residues. In germline, CDR1 is VTNTFY, CDR2 YDVSTARD (reference sequence). After removal of 0 bases from V and 5 bases from J, the junction contained 7 bases not matched to a gene. In DNA, the CDR3 is TGTGCCACCTGGGACAGGCGTAGGAATTATAAGAAACTCTTT. Protein: CATWDRRRNYKKLF.

By share of the sample, this clone is medium-sized (0.01 to 0.1%). This chain joins TRGV4 and TRGJ1 or TRGJ2. This CDR3 region has 15 residues. Germline V gene sequence: CDR1 EGSTGY, CDR2 YDSYTSSV. Germline trimming cut 2 bases from V and 2 bases from J; bases unmatched to any gene: 9. CDR3 DNA sequence: TGTGCCACCTGGGATGTGAGGATTTATTATTATAAGAAACTCTTT. It translates to CATWDVRIYYYKKLF.